These 8 T cell receptor beta chains came from one sample sequenced in a study of blood T cell repertoires in COVID-19. Produced via immunoSEQ multiplex PCR; TCRdb's table is partial and in-frame only. The sample consists of 45,000 to 65,000 clones, around 90% of them appearing once. Sequences were obtained from peripheral blood. Receptor source: a man in his fifties with active COVID-19.

The rearrangement uses TRBV6-2 or TRBV6-3 and TRBJ2-5; 10 bases align to TRBD2. V shed 6 bases, J shed 9 bases, and the junction held 4 bases outside the gene matches. The V gene's germline CDR1 is MNHEY and CDR2 SVGEGT. The CDR3 sequence is 12 residues long. CDR3 sequence (DNA): TGTGCCAGCAGCCAGCGGGGGGGCTCCCAGTACTTC. Amino acids: CASSQRGGSQYF.

The chain links TRBV5-1 to TRBJ2-1, with D tentatively TRBD2 (5 bases). The CDR3 loop spans 16 amino acids. Germline V gene sequence: CDR1 SGHRS, CDR2 YFSETQ. V lost 0 bases to trimming and J lost 0 bases, with 10 bases between them. The CDR3 loop is CASSLAPGSSYNEQFF. CDR3 coding DNA: TGCGCCAGCAGCTTGGCCCCGGGGAGCTCCTACAATGAGCAGTTCTTC.

The chain uses TRBV18 and TRBJ2-2; no clear D gene. CDR3 length equals 16 residues. V lost 2 bases and J lost 6, with 16 bases in between. Germline loops: CDR1 KGHSH, CDR2 LQKENI. DNA for the CDR3: TGTGCCAGCTCACCATTCGATCCCCGAGGCGCCGGGGAGCTGTTTTTT. Translating it yields CASSPFDPRGAGELFF.

The chain uses TRBV18 and TRBJ2-7, with 8 bases fitting TRBD2. The junction had 10 bases not matched to a gene; V was cut back by 0 bases and J by 9 bases. CDR3 length: 15 residues. The germline V gene has CDR1 KGHSH and CDR2 LQKENI. CDR3 protein: CASSPPKVAGSSQYF. Here the CDR3 DNA reads TGTGCCAGCTCACCACCCAAGGTAGCGGGAAGTTCGCAGTACTTC.

This clone was found once. V is TRBV7-9 and J is TRBJ2-5, with D maybe TRBD2 (5 bases). CDR3 length: 14 residues. Germline assignment: CDR1 SEHNR and CDR2 FQNEAQ (reference sequence). V was clipped by 1 base and J by 5 bases, with 11 bases between them. The CDR3 region is CASSLGGAWETQYF. Written as DNA, the CDR3 is TGTGCCAGCAGCTTAGGGGGAGCCTGGGAGACCCAGTACTTC.

Only one count was recorded for this clone. The chain carries TRBV18 and TRBJ1-2; 9 bases line up with TRBD1. V trimming: 6 bases; J trimming: 1 base; junction bases outside the gene matches: 15. This CDR3 contains 18 residues. Germline values: CDR1 KGHSH, CDR2 LQKENI. The CDR3: CASSSVQGALSLNYGYTF. In nucleotides, the CDR3 is TGTGCCAGCTCGTCCGTACAGGGGGCACTGAGTCTTAACTATGGCTACACCTTC.

The chain uses TRBV5-1 and TRBJ2-7, with a tentative D call TRBD1 (6 bases). V lost 4 bases to trimming and J lost 4 bases, with 12 bases between them. The CDR3 is 13 amino acids. Germline assignment: CDR1 SGHRS and CDR2 YFSETQ. The CDR3 sequence: CASSAGTYYEQYF. CDR3 in DNA: TGCGCCAGCAGCGCCGGGACATATTACGAGCAGTACTTC.

The chain has TRBV18 and TRBJ1-1; TRBD1 might be the D (5 bases). The germline V gene encodes CDR1 KGHSH and CDR2 LQKENI. The ends were cut back, 0 bases at V and 0 bases at J, with 17 bases in the middle. The CDR3 sequence is 18 residues long. The CDR3 DNA is TGTGCCAGCTCACCACCCTCTGGGCATCAGGGAATGAACACTGAAGCTTTCTTT. Translated: CASSPPSGHQGMNTEAFF.